This TCR beta chain was retrieved from a study of beta chain features in type 1 diabetes. As for the study in general: About 110 million sorted cells were examined across all samples. Study results and caveats: People with Type 1 diabetes carried modestly yet significantly shorter TCRB CDR3s in all four CD4+ subsets.

A heparinised blood draw that averaged around 100 mL was obtained once from each donor. This clone was recorded at least ten times. Its antigen is unidentified. TCRB transcripts that were expressed got sequenced, as all of the isolated RNA had been reverse transcribed. This table comes from immunoSEQ multiplex PCR, and its TCRdb copy is limited to in-frame clones, with some not included. The sample shows about 370,000 clones, 8% to 10% of them seen only once. The CDR3 runs to 14 residues. The germline V gene has CDR1 SNHLY and CDR2 FYNNEI. The V segment lost 3 bases and the J segment 4 bases; nucleotides outside the gene matches: 3.

Source material: central memory CD4+ T cells from blood. The V and J genes are TRBV2 and TRBJ1-5; 7 bases fit TRBD1. The sequence came from a man aged 25 to 40 with type 1 diabetes. This chain's CDR3 is CASSEGQLNQPQHF. The CDR3 DNA reads as TGTGCCAGCAGTGAGGGACAGCTGAATCAGCCCCAGCATTTT.